The source of this T cell receptor beta chain is a study of blood T cells in healthy people across ages. The use of a sample-barcoded 5' primer and a J-beta primer mix characterized a second PCR of 7 to 11 cycles. TCRdb re-called the 5' RACE reads through MiXCR, storing one row per CDR3 protein. The repertoire holds approximately 850,000 distinct CDR3 sequences, with roughly 60% as singletons. There are 15 residues in the CDR3. Deletions cut 1 base from V and 0 bases from J, with 10 bases between. Germline V CDR1 and CDR2: DFQATT, SNEGSKA (reference sequence). The chain combines TRBV20-1 with TRBJ2-1, with a weak D call TRBD2 (5 bases). What was sequenced was blood. The sequence derives from a man aged 30 to 39 in good health. CDR3 residues: CSARVGGFSYNEQFF. The CDR3 nucleotides read TGCAGTGCTAGAGTTGGAGGATTCTCCTACAATGAGCAGTTCTTC.